This T cell receptor (beta chain) was recovered during a study of control samples from healthy donors and cancer patients. The method was immunoSEQ multiplex PCR; TCRdb's version includes in-frame clones alone and lacks a portion of them. The table has roughly 92,000 clones, 86% seen once. The CDR3 totals 18 residues. V dropped 0 bases and J dropped 6; count of bases not matched to a gene: 13. Germline V CDR1 and CDR2: LGHNA, YSLEER. The chain uses TRBV4-3 and TRBJ2-1, with 8 bases lining up with TRBD1. Sample: blood. This clonotype originated in a woman between 45 and 60 years old in good health. Here the CDR3 DNA reads TGCGCCAGCAGCCAAGATCCCCCGACAGGGGCAGCCGGCAATGAGCAGTTCTTC. Protein sequence: CASSQDPPTGAAGNEQFF.